This T cell receptor beta chain was recovered during a study of regulatory T cells in long-lasting Graves disease. Across the whole study: By definition, persistent Graves' disease involved antithyroid drugs for over 5 years alongside positive TSH receptor antibodies.

The CDR3 extends over 15 amino acids. The V end was cut by 2 bases, the J end by 12 bases, with 21 bases between. CDR1 and CDR2 (germline): SGHDT, YYEEEE. The time point: persistent/refractory GD, antithyroid drugs over 5 years with positive TRAb. Construction of the TCR library relied on RNA isolated from PBMCs. Building of the TCR beta libraries involved iRepertoire HTBI primers and Arm-PCR of CDR3 regions. TCRdb redid the calling of the multiplex PCR reads with MiXCR, one entry per CDR3 protein. Among a few hundred thousand distinct CDR3 sequences listed, 23% were seen once. The sample consisted of peripheral blood mononuclear cells (PBMCs), taken when the disease was refractory, from a patient treated with antithyroid drugs. The gene calls are TRBV5-6 and TRBJ2-1; TRBD2 might be the D (6 bases). The origin of this receptor is a middle-aged woman with Graves disease. DNA for the CDR3: TGTGCCAGCAGCTTCCCCAGCGGGCCCCTTGGGGGGCAGTTCTTC. Its translation is CASSFPSGPLGGQFF.